This T cell receptor beta chain derives from a study of graft-versus-host responses after intestinal transplantation. Whole-study context: Transplantation in recipients was multivisceral, liver-intestinal, or isolated intestinal.

TCRdb keeps only in-frame clones here, not all; method: immunoSEQ multiplex PCR. This table holds 40,000 to 45,000 clones, roughly 96% found once. Trimming shortened V by 5 bases and J by 8 bases, and 12 bases separated the two germline ends. Germline V lookup: CDR1 SEHNR, CDR2 FQNEAQ (reference sequence). This CDR3 spans 12 amino acids. To note about this clone: The antigen is unknown.

The starting material was unstimulated CD8+ T cells sorted from spleen or lymph node cells, obtained before transplant. The sequence derives from a human donor who was the organ donor for an intestinal transplant. The chain uses TRBV7-9 and TRBJ1-1; tentatively, D is TRBD1 (5 bases). The CDR3 region is CASSLWTNEAFF. The CDR3 bases are TGTGCCAGCAGCCTTTGGACAAACGAAGCTTTCTTT.